This T cell receptor (beta chain) stems from a study of blood T cell repertoires in COVID-19 (dated by TCRdb to about 2020). About the study as a whole: Collaborator samples came from the United States, Italy and Spain and covered acute and convalescent phases of COVID-19. A de-identified subject ID, COVID-19 status, age in years and sex were almost always included in the sample metadata. Deeply sampled blood TCRbeta repertoires from subjects exposed to, actively infected with, or recovered from COVID-19 were included in the dataset. The material from the prospective study consisted of cDNA or gDNA derived from T cells, B-cell-depleted T cells, or PBMCs. The samples were drawn from the first 160 participants of the ongoing ImmuneRACE study and from 950 to 1,500 subjects provided by 6 global collaborators. HLA class I and class II types, where available, came from metadata supplied by the sample provider rather than from assay-based typing. The repertoires were made available in a free public database intended to serve as a resource for research on the immune response to SARS-CoV-2.

Broader findings and caveats from the paper: The quantity of clinical and demographic metadata differed by source and by participant and was supplied without curation.

The collaborating institutions used their own protocols to collect whole blood in K2EDTA tubes. For TCRbeta analysis, collaborator samples were shipped as frozen whole blood, as isolated PBMCs, or as DNA extracted from either sample type. CDR1 MNHEY and CDR2 SVGAGI are derived from the germline V gene. From the cysteine up to the phenylalanine, the CDR3 has a length of 15 residues. The retained sequence is limited to the CDR3, 45 bases, with the frame set at the first base. Trimming removed 6 bases from V and 3 bases from J; the gene matches leave 5 bases unexplained. TCRbeta CDR3 regions were amplified from genomic DNA by means of the immunoSEQ Assay, a bias-controlled multiplex PCR. The study's own analysis went as follows. Nucleated cell counts per sample were estimated from amplification of reference gene primers within the assay. To quantify the absolute abundance of each unique TCRbeta CDR3 rearrangement, sequence reads were collapsed and filtered. For each sample, productive Simpson clonality was calculated by taking the square root of Simpson's diversity index across productive rearrangements. TCRdb holds this immuneACCESS table with in-frame rearrangements only. Some clones are missing; in checked studies, unresolved V genes explain under half, and the rest has no known cause. Clone size and the V and J calls come from that table; the DNA yielded D and trimming. Present in this sample are tens of thousands of clones, approximately 89% of which were seen just once. About 15% of the sample goes to the ten largest clones.

This clone came up once. The antigen it recognizes is unknown. No qualities accompany the bases; no much larger clone lies one base away. Here the chain combines TRBV6-5 and TRBJ1-4; TRBD1 lines up with 9 middle nucleotides. Material for sequencing was peripheral blood. This TCR derives from a man between 60 and 75 years old with active or convalescent COVID-19. The sequence in DNA is TGTGCCAGCAGCACTAGGACAGGGGCTAATGAAAAACTGTTTTTT. It is translated as CASSTRTGANEKLFF.